This T cell receptor beta chain was found in a study of Ad26.COV2.S vaccination and SARS-CoV-2 variants. The treatment: 19 received Ad26.COV2.S at low or high dose, single or two shots; 5 received placebo; per-sample allocation not given. All samples were drawn on day 63, counting from the first vaccine or placebo injection. Some clones are missing from TCRdb's copy, which holds only in-frame ones; the method was immunoSEQ multiplex PCR. The table shows 250,000 or so clones, with around 88% occurring only once. Concerning this clone itself: What it binds is not known.

Study findings and constraints: Using TCR breadth and depth analyses may have led to underestimated total T cell responses.

Source: peripheral blood, taken in a trial of Ad26.COV2.S vaccine versus placebo. The clonotype originates from a person aged 18 to 65 who received the Ad26.COV2.S COVID-19 vaccine or a placebo.

The CDR3 DNA follows: TGTGCCAGCAGCTATAGACAGGGTCATCAGCCCCAGCATTTT. Encoded protein: CASSYRQGHQPQHF. This chain uses TRBV5-5 with TRBJ1-5; TRBD1 matches 7 bases. Germline-derived CDR1 and CDR2 are SGHKS and YYEKEE (reference sequence). The CDR3 consists of 14 residues. The V segment lost 3 bases and the J segment 5 bases; nucleotides outside the gene matches: 5.